The 28 T cell receptor beta chains presented below share a single source sample, sequenced in a study of cytomegalovirus exposure and HLA in healthy donors. The PCR contained 60 Vbeta and 13 Jbeta primers. Sequencing was performed with immunoSEQ multiplex PCR; in TCRdb, only in-frame clones are kept and a portion is missing. In total, the table holds 70,000 to 100,000 clones. The sample consisted of PBMCs. The origin of the receptors is a girl under 18 in good health and CMV-seropositive.

The chain carries TRBV9 and TRBJ2-1; tentative D call: TRBD2 (5 bases). This CDR3 region has 14 residues. Germline-derived CDR1 and CDR2 are SGDLS and YYNGEE. Trimming left V 4 bases short and J 4 bases short, with 12 bases between. Written as DNA, the CDR3 is TGTGCCAGCAGCTCGGCTAGGGAGTACAATGAGCAGTTCTTC. This translates into CASSSAREYNEQFF.

The chain uses TRBV7-4 and TRBJ2-1, with 9 bases matching TRBD1. CDR3 length equals 16 residues. CDR1 and CDR2 (germline): SGHVT, SQSDAQ. J was trimmed by 0 bases and V by 5 bases; bases with no gene match: 5. In nucleotides, the CDR3 is TGTGCCAGCAGCCTCTCGGACAGGGGCTCCTACAATGAGCAGTTCTTC. Translating it yields CASSLSDRGSYNEQFF.

The chain is built from TRBV15 and TRBJ2-3, with 13 positions matching TRBD2. CDR1 is LNHNV and CDR2 is YYDKDF in the germline V gene (reference sequence). CDR3 length: 16 amino acids. The trim removed 3 bases at V and 2 bases at J, leaving 2 bases unmatched. CDR3 amino acids: CATSRGLAGNTDTQYF. In DNA, the CDR3 is TGTGCCACCAGCAGGGGACTAGCGGGGAACACAGATACGCAGTATTTT.

The chain couples TRBV21-1 to TRBJ2-7; no DNA check was done on the table's D call, TRBD1. TRBV21-1 is a documented pseudogene. This CDR3 has 14 amino acids. For the CDR3, the DNA is TGTGCCAGCAGCCTACGGACAGGGCGATACGAGCAGTACGTC. As protein: CASSLRTGRYEQYV.

The chain has TRBV6-5 and TRBJ1-2, with 7 bases that match TRBD1. Germline CDR1 MNHEY, CDR2 SVGAGI. This CDR3 has 13 amino acids. V trimming: 7 bases; J trimming: 8 bases; junction bases outside the gene matches: 10. The CDR3 region has the DNA TGTGCCAGCAACGTCGACAGGGAAGGGGGCTACACCTTC. Translation gives CASNVDREGGYTF.

The CDR3 bases are TGTGCCACCAGCAGAGATGTCAACGGGGACTATGGCTACACCTTC. It yields the protein CATSRDVNGDYGYTF. V usage is TRBV15 and J usage is TRBJ1-2; D gene uncertain. CDR1 is LNHNV, CDR2 YYDKDF, per germline (reference sequence). Deletions cut 0 bases from V and 3 bases from J, with 11 bases between. The CDR3 consists of 15 residues.

The chain's CDR3 is CASSLGLRGREYYGYTF. The CDR3, as DNA: TGTGCCAGCAGCTTGGGATTGAGGGGGCGAGAGTACTATGGCTACACCTTC. V and J are TRBV7-9 and TRBJ1-2; 7 nucleotides match TRBD1. Germline V lookup: CDR1 SEHNR, CDR2 FQNEAQ (reference sequence). This CDR3 contains 17 residues. Trimming took 3 bases from V and 3 from J; bases not matched to a gene: 13. The whole variable domain, remainder taken from reference TRBV7-9 and TRBJ1-2, is DTGVSQNPRHKITKRGQNVTFRCDPISEHNRLYWYRQTLGQGPEFLTYFQNEAQLEKSRLLSDRFSAERPKGSFSTLEIQRTEQGDSAMYLCASSLGLRGREYYGYTFGSGTRLTVV.

V gene TRBV30 combines with J gene TRBJ2-6, with D unresolved. This CDR3 region has 13 residues. The germline V gene encodes CDR1 GTSNPN and CDR2 SVGIG (reference sequence). The V end was cut by 7 bases, the J end by 1 base, with 8 bases between. This CDR3 is CASTESGANVLTF. As DNA, the CDR3 is TGTGCCTCCACGGAGTCTGGGGCCAACGTCCTGACTTTC.

About this clone itself: Other DNA sequences in the same sample also yield this CDR3. The genes are TRBV6-5 and TRBJ2-7; D is uncertain. The CDR3 runs to 14 residues. CDR1 and CDR2 (germline): MNHEY, SVGAGI. The V and J ends lost 5 bases and 2 bases respectively, with 13 bases between them. The CDR3 protein is CASSTSPSAYEQYV. The CDR3 region has the DNA TGTGCCAGCAGTACCTCACCGAGCGCCTACGAGCAGTACGTC.

The chain is built from TRBV6-5 and TRBJ2-2, with unresolved D. V was trimmed by 11 bases and J by 6 bases, leaving 13 bases between them. The CDR3 consists of 12 residues. CDR1 and CDR2 from the germline V gene are MNHEY and SVGAGI. CDR3 loop: CAVGAEAGELFF. Written as DNA, the CDR3 is TGTGCCGTCGGAGCTGAGGCCGGGGAGCTGTTTTTT.

The chain couples TRBV4-2 to TRBJ2-1, with 11 bases lining up with TRBD2. Germline-derived CDR1 and CDR2 are LGHNA and YNFKEQ. This CDR3 comprises 17 residues. V was clipped by 0 bases and J by 5 bases; unmatched bases: 6. In nucleotides, the CDR3 is TGTGCCAGCAGCCAAGAGACTAGCGGGGCGTCCGACAATGAGCAGTTCTTC. It yields the protein CASSQETSGASDNEQFF.

CDR3 coding DNA: TGTGCCAGCAGCTTAGGGTGGAGGGAGCAGTACTTC. Its translation: CASSLGWREQYF. The chain recombines TRBV13 with TRBJ2-7, with D maybe TRBD2 (5 bases). CDR3 size: 12 residues. V lost 0 bases and J lost 7, with 7 bases in between. Germline V gene lookup returns CDR1 PRHDT and CDR2 FYEKMQ (reference sequence). Supplemented by reference TRBV13 and TRBJ2-7, the full variable domain reads AAGVIQSPRHLIKEKRETATLKCYPIPRHDTVYWYQQGPGQDPQFLISFYEKMQSDKGSIPDRFSAQQFSDYHSELNMSSLELGDSALYFCASSLGWREQYFGPGTRLTVT.

V usage is TRBV9 and J usage is TRBJ1-6; 8 nucleotides match TRBD1. J lost 8 bases, V lost 0 bases, and 10 bases had no gene match. The CDR3 is 17 amino acids. Germline V gives CDR1 SGDLS, CDR2 YYNGEE. The DNA for the CDR3 is TGTGCCAGCAGCGTAGCGCCCCTTGGACAGGGTGATTCACCCCTCCACTTT. Translating gives CASSVAPLGQGDSPLHF.

The chain couples TRBV15 to TRBJ2-7, with D tentatively TRBD1 (6 bases). The CDR3 runs to 16 residues. CDR1 and CDR2 from the germline V gene are LNHNV and YYDKDF (reference sequence). The V and J ends lost 4 bases and 6 bases respectively, with 22 bases between them. The DNA of the CDR3 is TGTGCCACCAGCACCCGAACCTCCGACAGGTCGGCCGAGCAGTACTTC. This sequence encodes CATSTRTSDRSAEQYF.

Here the CDR3 reads CASSLGVSEAFF. The DNA of the CDR3 is TGTGCCAGCAGCTTAGGGGTTTCTGAAGCTTTCTTT. V and J are TRBV5-4 and TRBJ1-1; tentative D call: TRBD1 (5 bases). The V end lost 2 bases, the J end lost 6 bases, and 8 bases lay between the germline ends. The V gene's germline CDR1 is SGHNT and CDR2 YYREEE (reference sequence). This CDR3 is 12 amino acids long. The variable domain in full, completed from reference TRBV5-4 and TRBJ1-1, reads ETGVTQSPTHLIKTRGQQVTLRCSSQSGHNTVSWYQQALGQGPQFIFQYYREEENGRGNFPPRFSGLQFPNYSSELNVNALELDDSALYLCASSLGVSEAFFGQGTRLTVV.

This chain links TRBV5-4 with TRBJ1-6; TRBD1 aligns across 8 bases. The CDR3 totals 16 residues. The germline CDR1 and CDR2 sequences are SGHNT and YYREEE (reference sequence). Trimming cost V 4 bases and J 5 bases; bases outside gene matches: 8. The DNA for the CDR3 is TGTGCCAGCAGCCCGGGACAGGTGTGGGATAATTCACCCCTCCACTTT. Translating gives CASSPGQVWDNSPLHF.

J is TRBJ2-2 and V is TRBV11-3; possibly TRBD2 for D (5 bases). V shed 0 bases and J shed 7 bases, with 15 bases lying between them. Germline V gene sequence: CDR1 SGHNT, CDR2 YENEEA. This CDR3 has 16 amino acids. The CDR3 region has the DNA TGTGCCAGCAGCTTAGAACAACACGGACTCCGCGGGGAGCTGTTTTTT. It translates to CASSLEQHGLRGELFF.

This chain joins TRBV4-3 and TRBJ2-3; 8 bases match TRBD2. The CDR3 covers 15 residues. V dropped 3 bases and J dropped 8; count of bases not matched to a gene: 10. Germline loops: CDR1 LGHNA, CDR2 YSLEER. The chain's CDR3 is CASSHQLADKPTQYF. In DNA form, the CDR3 reads TGCGCCAGCAGCCACCAACTAGCGGATAAACCTACGCAGTATTTT.

The V gene is TRBV10-1, the J gene TRBJ1-5; 7 bases map to TRBD1. Germline CDR1 and CDR2: WNHNN and SYGVQD (reference sequence). Trimming took 3 bases from V and 4 from J; bases not matched to a gene: 9. There are 16 residues in the CDR3. CDR3 sequence reads: CASSDPETGLNQPQHF. CDR3 bases: TGCGCCAGCAGTGATCCTGAGACAGGGCTGAATCAGCCCCAGCATTTT.

The CDR3 sequence is CASRISEGLGELFF. DNA for the CDR3: TGTGCCAGCAGAATATCCGAGGGTCTCGGGGAGCTGTTTTTT. J is TRBJ2-2 and V is TRBV27; a possible D gene is TRBD2 (5 bases). V lost 6 bases, J lost 7 bases, and 15 bases lay in between. Germline V gene sequence: CDR1 MNHEY, CDR2 SMNVEV (reference sequence). The CDR3 has 14 residues.

The chain carries TRBV19 and TRBJ2-5; possibly TRBD1 for D (10 bases). CDR3 length: 16 amino acids. V gave up 3 bases and J gave up 4 bases, with 18 bases separating them. Looked up from germline, CDR1 is LNHDA and CDR2 is SQIVND (reference sequence). In DNA, the CDR3 is TGTGCCAGTAGTATGTGGGACAGGGGACTAGCAGAGACCCAGTACTTC. Its protein is CASSMWDRGLAETQYF.

The CDR3 DNA reads as TGTGCCAGTAGTATAACAACGACAGGGGACTATGGCTACACCTTC. This gives the protein CASSITTTGDYGYTF. The rearrangement uses TRBV19 and TRBJ1-2; 8 bases map to TRBD1. Germline V lookup: CDR1 LNHDA, CDR2 SQIVND (reference sequence). V gave up 2 bases and J gave up 3 bases; unmatched junction bases: 5. This CDR3 contains 15 residues. The full variable domain, rest sourced from reference TRBV19 and TRBJ1-2, is DGGITQSPKYLFRKEGQNVTLSCEQNLNHDAMYWYRQDPGQGLRLIYYSQIVNDFQKGDIAEGYSVSREKKESFPLTVTSAQKNPTAFYLCASSITTTGDYGYTFGSGTRLTVV.

The chain recombines TRBV29-1 with TRBJ1-5; perhaps TRBD1 as D (6 bases). Between the trimmed V and J ends, which lost 7 bases and 0 bases, there was a span of 16 bases. CDR1 SQVTM and CDR2 ANQGSEA come from the germline V gene. This CDR3 comprises 15 residues. CDR3 residues: CSATTGFYSNQPQHF. The CDR3 DNA reads as TGCAGCGCGACGACAGGCTTCTATAGCAATCAGCCCCAGCATTTT.

Remarks on this clone: A read error may produce the germline difference seen at one junction end. This rearrangement joins TRBV9 to TRBJ2-1, with a weak D call TRBD2 (6 bases). Per germline, CDR1 SGDLS and CDR2 YYNGEE. CDR3 length equals 16 residues. The CDR3 is CASSGGRGSSDNEQFF. The CDR3 region has the DNA TGTGCCAGCAGCGGGGGACGGGGGAGCTCCGACAATGAGCAGTTCTTC. The full variable domain, rest sourced from reference TRBV9 and TRBJ2-1, is DSGVTQTPKHLITATGQRVTLRCSPRSGDLSVYWYQQSLDQGLQFLIQYYNGEERAKGNILERFSAQQFPDLHSELNLSSLELGDSALYFCASSGGRGSSDNEQFFGPGTRLTVL.

Worth noting for this clone: Other DNA sequences in this sample translate to the same CDR3. The V call is TRBV11-1, the J call TRBJ2-7; D gene uncertain. There are 13 residues in the CDR3. CDR1 and CDR2 (germline): SGHAT, FQDESV (reference sequence). Trimming removed 4 bases at V and 2 bases at J, with 9 bases between. The CDR3 bases are TGTGCCAGCAGCTCAGACATTGCCTACGAGCAGTACTTC. It yields the protein CASSSDIAYEQYF.

The chain combines TRBV5-1 with TRBJ1-1, with D uncertain. CDR1 is SGHRS, CDR2 YFSETQ, per germline. The CDR3 is made up of 13 amino acids. Trimming left V 4 bases short and J 3 bases short, with 10 bases between. The CDR3 protein is CASSAGEDTEAFF. The CDR3 DNA follows: TGCGCCAGCAGCGCCGGAGAGGACACTGAAGCTTTCTTT.

CDR3 coding DNA: TGTGCCAGTAGTATACGAGCCTTTCTTGCCGGGGAGCTGTTTTTT. Its protein is CASSIRAFLAGELFF. The J gene is TRBJ2-2, the V gene TRBV19; the D is unclear. CDR3 length: 15 residues. The V gene lost 2 bases and the J gene lost 6 bases, with 13 bases spanning the gap. The germline gives CDR1 LNHDA, CDR2 SQIVND (reference sequence).

In the case of this clone: A junction end diverges from the germline sequence, so it may reflect a read error. The chain recombines TRBV28 with TRBJ1-1, with 7 positions matching TRBD1. Germline assignment: CDR1 MDHEN and CDR2 SYDVKM. The CDR3 consists of 15 residues. This chain's CDR3 is CASSPMTGMDTEDFF. CDR3 in DNA: TGTGCCAGCAGCCCCATGACAGGGATGGATACTGAAGATTTCTTT.